This TCR beta chain was sequenced in a study of early stage breast cancer tumors. Study-level background: Each sample averaged roughly 10-fold read coverage.

This CDR3 has 14 amino acids. The V gene's germline CDR1 is SGHTA and CDR2 FQGTGA. Trimming took 5 bases from V and 8 from J, leaving 13 bases between them. Comments on this clone: No antigen is known for it.

Study findings and constraints: Tumor and normal breast were distinguished via blood comparison in about 90% of the 16 patients. Unsorted bulk genomic DNA sequencing lacked pairing and functional marker data.

Each sample had two DNA replicates, roughly 0.48 ug blood or approximately 1.5 ug tissue. Using immunoSEQ multiplex PCR, the repertoire was profiled, and TCRdb retains in-frame clones only, with some absent. The repertoire has almost 55,000 clones, under 95% of them found once; the top ten carry approximately 5%. The chain is built from TRBV7-3 and TRBJ1-6; D remains ambiguous. This TCR was recovered from a person aged 70 to 80 with breast cancer. The specimen was blood. The CDR3 sequence is CASSNTVGDSPLHF. CDR3 sequence (DNA): TGTGCCAGCAGCAACACCGTTGGAGATTCACCCCTCCACTTT.